The entry below gives a single T cell receptor (beta chain) sequence along with its context. Its specific antigen is unknown. Per-base quality was not reported, and no clone a single base away is much larger than it. TCR cDNA was synthesized by 5'RACE template switching, through which a universal primer site and unique molecular identifiers were introduced. Priming for cDNA synthesis came from both the TCR alpha and TCR beta constant segments. Libraries were amplified in two PCR steps, with sample barcodes and sequencing adapters added in the second step. Libraries were sequenced on Illumina HiSeq 2500 (2x100 bp) or NovaSeq (2x150 bp). The study's own analysis went as follows. MIGEC was used to demultiplex reads and collapse the reads into UMI consensus sequences, and MiXCR was used for V(D)J alignment. Using edgeR on replicate PBMC samples, clonotypes were called vaccine-responding if FDR was below 0.01 and the log2 fold change was above 5 up to day 15. Bulk clonotypes were assigned CD4 or CD8 identity according to which sequenced CD4 or CD8 repertoire held them at higher abundance. The public reads were quality trimmed at Q25 with fastp and then assembled into clones with MiXCR by TCRdb, keeping productive beta chains. Here each entry gathers all rows of one CDR3 protein and keeps the most common genes and DNA. These V and J calls are TCRdb output, not the study's own analysis. Within this sample are around 340,000 distinct CDR3 sequences, with roughly 8.7% of them counted one time only. Around 17% of the sample is held by the ten biggest clonotypes.

Trimming accounts for 1 base at V and 4 bases at J, while the number of junction bases matched to no gene is 4. For CDR1 and CDR2, the germline V gene lists MGHRA and YSYEKL. The CDR3, from cysteine to phenylalanine, totals 16 residues. The only DNA kept is the CDR3, 48 bases in frame from the first base. The data belong to a study of T cells after yellow fever vaccination (dated by TCRdb to between 2018 and 2020). With regard to the full study: The SMART-Seq v4 Ultra Low Input RNA kit was used to prepare libraries from fractions with low cell numbers. To follow T-cell clones before and after both primary and booster YFV17D yellow fever vaccination, bulk TCR alpha and beta repertoires underwent longitudinal sequencing. Two healthy male donors, one aged 18 to 29 and one aged 30 to 40 years, made up the cohort. Blood was collected at multiple timepoints before and after primary and secondary immunization, and bulk PBMC replicates and cell subsets were isolated.

What the work shows at the level of the full study, not this receptor alone: A small share of clonotypes occurred in both CD4 and CD8 compartments, likely arising from convergent recombination. Most clones expanded after primary vaccination (approximately 97% of CD4 and around 88% of CD8) were re-detected after the booster, suggesting that broad memory maintenance occurred. Because abundant contaminating clonotypes from the bulk population could be contained in FACS-sorted repertoires, computational filtering was required. Compared with the primary T-cell response, the secondary T-cell response was weaker but faster, peaking on day 5 rather than day 15. Only a couple of donors were included in the study, so the extent to which the findings can be generalized is limited.

The treatment or condition label of this sample denotes: live attenuated yellow fever vaccine strain. At every blood-draw timepoint, two biological replicates of bulk PBMCs were collected. PBMCs were isolated from peripheral blood using a standard Ficoll-Paque protocol. RNA was extracted with TriZol from bulk PBMCs, CD4 and CD8 fractions, and dextramer-positive and dextramer-negative fractions. Sequencing was performed on PBMCs, taken on the day of the first yellow fever vaccination. The source of this sequence is a man aged 18 to 30 who received the YFV17D yellow fever vaccine. Recombination connected TRBV4-1 to TRBJ1-5; TRBD1 lines up with 10 middle nucleotides. The CDR3 corresponds to CASSQGDRGSNQPQHF. The sequence in DNA is TGCGCCAGCAGCCAAGGGGACAGGGGCTCAAATCAGCCCCAGCATTTT.